This T cell receptor beta chain is drawn from a study of blood T cell repertoires in COVID-19. Overall study: There were acute and convalescent COVID-19 samples, and they came from the United States, Italy and Spain. From T cells, B-cell-depleted T cells, or PBMCs came the material, which was cDNA or gDNA.

This clone showed up just once. Under the authors' procedure: Amplification of reference gene primers provided the estimated nucleated cell counts. This table comes from immunoSEQ multiplex PCR, and its TCRdb copy is limited to in-frame clones, with some not included. V, J and clone size are taken as reported in that table, and D and trimming were inferred from the DNA itself. This sample has nearly 35,000 clones, with around 90% found just once. Input material: peripheral blood. The receptor was derived from a man between 65 and 79 years old with acute or convalescent COVID-19.

The CDR3 DNA follows: TGTGCCAGCAGTTTAACCAGGGTCGGAAATCAGCCCCAGCATTTT. It specifies CASSLTRVGNQPQHF. The chain uses TRBV27 and TRBJ1-5; a weak D match, TRBD1 (5 bases). Germline V gene data show CDR1 as MNHEY and CDR2 as SMNVEV (reference sequence). Trimming took 2 bases from V and 4 from J, leaving 12 bases between them. The CDR3 has 15 residues.